This T cell receptor beta chain derives from a study of blood T cell repertoires in COVID-19 (dated by TCRdb to 2020 to 2022). Notes on the research overall: Collaborator samples came from the United States, Italy and Spain and covered acute and convalescent phases of COVID-19. The prospective study material was composed of cDNA or gDNA derived from T cells, B-cell-depleted T cells, or PBMCs. Deeply sampled blood TCRbeta repertoires from subjects exposed to, actively infected with, or recovered from COVID-19 were included in the dataset. The repertoires were made available in a free public database intended to serve as a resource for research on the immune response to SARS-CoV-2. The samples were drawn from two sources: the first 160 participants of the ongoing ImmuneRACE study, and 1,254 subjects contributed by 6 global collaborators. A de-identified subject ID, COVID-19 status, age in years and sex were almost always included in the sample metadata. Where available, HLA class I and class II types were taken from metadata supplied by the sample provider and were not determined by assay-based typing. Paper-wide results and their limitations: The quantity of clinical and demographic metadata differed by source and by participant and was supplied without curation.

Comment on this clone: Its antigen is still unknown. It has no much larger one-base neighbor in the sample; base qualities were not kept.

TCRbeta CDR3 regions were amplified from genomic DNA using the immunoSEQ Assay, a bias-controlled multiplex PCR. The authors' analysis ran thus. The number of nucleated cells in each sample was estimated from the amplification of reference gene primers within the assay. To quantify the absolute abundance of each unique TCRbeta CDR3 rearrangement, sequence reads were collapsed and filtered. For each sample, productive Simpson clonality was calculated as the square root of Simpson's diversity index over productive rearrangements. In its TCRdb copy, this immuneACCESS table keeps in-frame sequences only and misses some clones. Where compared with another copy, unresolved V genes explain less than half of these, and the others have no known cause. Clonal size and the V and J genes are those of that table, whereas D and trimming came from the DNA. This sample lists 100,000 or so clones; roughly 82% were detected once. The ten largest make up approximately 10% of the sample.

The collaborating institutions used their own protocols to collect whole blood in K2EDTA tubes. For TCRbeta analysis, collaborators shipped samples as frozen whole blood, isolated PBMCs, or DNA extracted from either of those sample types. Taken from cysteine to phenylalanine, the CDR3 has 15 residues. The CDR3 DNA has 45 bases and is translated from base 1. CDR1 and CDR2, looked up from the germline V gene, are SGHNT and YENEEA. From V the trimming removes 5 bases and from J it removes 1 base, while the gene matches leave 3 bases of the junction unaccounted for. In this chain, TRBV11-3 is recombined with TRBJ2-2; 8 central nucleotides agree with TRBD1. This receptor was taken from a man aged 70 or older with active or convalescent COVID-19. Input material: peripheral blood. The CDR3 reads as follows: CASSRDRMNTGELFF. The DNA reads as follows: TGTGCCAGCAGCCGGGACAGGATGAACACCGGGGAGCTGTTTTTT.